The rows below give T cell receptor beta chains drawn from one sample of a study of vaccination and CD4 T cells after COVID-19. TCRdb reanalysed the PCR reads using MiXCR and keeps one entry per CDR3 protein. The sample records some 26,000 distinct CDR3 sequences, under 65% being singletons. The specimen comprised CD4+ T cells from blood, sampled about 7 months after SARS-CoV-2 vaccination. Receptors originate from a human donor who had recovered from COVID-19. The CDR3 runs from the conserved cysteine through the conserved F or W.

TRBV18,TRBJ2-3,CASSPGFKLTAASTDTQYF
TRBV28,TRBJ1-1,CASADRVNTEAFF
TRBV20-1,TRBJ2-5,CSARDPYGRVGGETQYF
TRBV7-9,TRBJ2-1,CASSPKGLALYNEQFF
TRBV21-1,TRBJ2-7,CANLSPPGQSSYEQYF
TRBV5-8,TRBJ1-5,CASSFPSGDGNQPQHF
TRBV11-1,TRBJ1-2,CASRTGGETGYTF
TRBV6-5,TRBJ2-3,CASSYSSGRRTDTQYF
TRBV6-1,TRBJ1-1,CASSDVPPRGTEAFF
TRBV7-9,TRBJ1-6,CASSLVADAFNSPLHF
TRBV20-1,TRBJ1-3,CSASGGSGNTIYF
TRBV6-4,TRBJ2-7,CASMMGDLEYF
TRBV7-9,TRBJ2-7,CASSLSSLPDEQYF
TRBV28,TRBJ1-1,CASRLFGTEAFF
TRBV7-9,TRBJ2-5,CASSLPVWDGREYF
TRBV20-1,TRBJ2-2,CSASLPLTGELFF
TRBV6-2/TRBV6-3,TRBJ1-1,CASSRGTEAFF
TRBV15,TRBJ2-1,CATSRVGRELYNEQFF
TRBV6-1,TRBJ2-2,CASTQDPLNTGELFF
TRBV20-1,TRBJ1-1,CSANRGLNTEAFF
TRBV24-1,TRBJ1-1,CATSDSTPNTEAFF
TRBV7-9,TRBJ2-5,CASSRFSGARETQYF
TRBV19,TRBJ2-5,CASSKPSGGGKETQYF
TRBV20-1,TRBJ2-6,CSARDSGGSGANVLTF
TRBV7-9,TRBJ1-2,CASSSLTASYGYTF
TRBV4-1,TRBJ2-3,CASSPISGATGTDTQYF
TRBV18,TRBJ2-7,CASSPAVDEQYF
TRBV15,TRBJ2-7,CATSRDRGGNYEQYF
TRBV7-8,TRBJ1-5,CASSPDAGGNQPQHF
TRBV7-3,TRBJ2-1,CASSLSLANGGQFF
TRBV10-2,TRBJ2-5,CASRQTSMETQYF
TRBV28,TRBJ1-1,CASSSLGTGNTEAFF
TRBV11-1,TRBJ2-7,CASSLATGYEQYF
TRBV20-1,TRBJ2-7,CSARLIRGTLYEQYF
TRBV7-6,TRBJ2-1,CASNPGSGEGDEQFF
TRBV15,TRBJ1-1,CATSTRDRTAEAFF
TRBV27,TRBJ2-3,CASSRTPTDSLTDTQYF
TRBV19,TRBJ2-7,CASSIELLGEQYF
TRBV7-6,TRBJ1-5,CASSLAAGGSNQPQHF
TRBV20-1,TRBJ2-7,CSATGTGLEQYF
TRBV18,TRBJ2-5,CASSPEGRRETQYF
TRBV19,TRBJ1-1,CASSIKGLPNTEAFF
TRBV19,TRBJ1-5,CASSPRTGVGNQPQHF
TRBV20-1,TRBJ1-1,CSAWRDREGTEAFF
TRBV27,TRBJ2-1,CASSGASGRGNNEQFF
TRBV6-1,TRBJ2-7,CASSEMSEGGYEQYF
TRBV19,TRBJ2-1,CASSIDPTSGVGNEQFF
TRBV12-3/TRBV12-4,TRBJ2-3,CASSTPTGTQYF
TRBV4-1,TRBJ2-5,CASSHADRDQETQYF
TRBV4-1,TRBJ1-1,CASSRDTEAFF
TRBV10-2,TRBJ2-2,CASRRDWAENTGELFF
TRBV6-1,TRBJ1-5,CASSPGTEHQPQHF